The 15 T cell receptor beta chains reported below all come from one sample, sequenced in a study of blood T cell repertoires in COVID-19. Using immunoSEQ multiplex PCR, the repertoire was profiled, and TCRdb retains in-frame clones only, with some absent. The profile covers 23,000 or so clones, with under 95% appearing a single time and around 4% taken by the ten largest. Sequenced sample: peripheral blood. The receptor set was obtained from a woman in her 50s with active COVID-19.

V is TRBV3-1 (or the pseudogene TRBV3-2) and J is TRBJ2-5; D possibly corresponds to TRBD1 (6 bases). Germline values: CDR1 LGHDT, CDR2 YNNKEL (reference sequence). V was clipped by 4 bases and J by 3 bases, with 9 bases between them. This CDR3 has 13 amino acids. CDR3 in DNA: TGTGCCAGCAGCCGATACAGGGAAGAGACCCAGTACTTC. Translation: CASSRYREETQYF.

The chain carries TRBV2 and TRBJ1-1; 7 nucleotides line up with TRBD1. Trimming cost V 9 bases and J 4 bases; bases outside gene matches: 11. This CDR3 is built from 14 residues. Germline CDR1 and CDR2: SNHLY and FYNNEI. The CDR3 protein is CASTLAGTVTEAFF. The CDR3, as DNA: TGTGCCAGTACACTAGCCGGGACAGTCACTGAAGCTTTCTTT.

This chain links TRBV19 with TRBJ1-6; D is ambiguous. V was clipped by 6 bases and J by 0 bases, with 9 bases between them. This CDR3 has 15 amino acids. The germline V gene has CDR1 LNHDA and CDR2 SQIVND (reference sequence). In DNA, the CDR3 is TGTGCCAGTAGGGATGGAGGCTCCTATAATTCACCCCTCCACTTT. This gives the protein CASRDGGSYNSPLHF.

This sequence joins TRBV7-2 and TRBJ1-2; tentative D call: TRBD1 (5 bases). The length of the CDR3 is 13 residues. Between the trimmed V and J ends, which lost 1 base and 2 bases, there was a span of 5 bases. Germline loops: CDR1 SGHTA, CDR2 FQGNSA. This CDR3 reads CASSLGQNYGYTF. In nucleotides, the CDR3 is TGTGCCAGCAGCTTAGGACAGAACTATGGCTACACCTTC.

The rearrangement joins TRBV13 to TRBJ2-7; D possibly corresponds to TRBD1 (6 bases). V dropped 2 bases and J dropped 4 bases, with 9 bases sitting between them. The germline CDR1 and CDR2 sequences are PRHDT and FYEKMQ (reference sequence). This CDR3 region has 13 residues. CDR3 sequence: CASSLSRGYEQYV. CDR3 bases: TGTGCCAGCAGCTTAAGTAGGGGGTACGAGCAGTACGTC.

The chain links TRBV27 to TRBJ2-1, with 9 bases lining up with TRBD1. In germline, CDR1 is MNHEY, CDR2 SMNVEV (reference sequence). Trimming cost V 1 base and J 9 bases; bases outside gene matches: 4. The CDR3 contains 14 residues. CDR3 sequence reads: CASSLWDRVGEQFF. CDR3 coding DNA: TGTGCCAGCAGTTTATGGGACAGGGTGGGTGAGCAGTTCTTC.

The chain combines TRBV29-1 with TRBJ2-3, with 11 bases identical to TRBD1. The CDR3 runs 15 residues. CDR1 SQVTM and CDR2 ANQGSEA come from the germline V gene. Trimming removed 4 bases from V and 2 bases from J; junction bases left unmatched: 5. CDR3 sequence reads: CSVGAGQGDTDTQYF. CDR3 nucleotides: TGCAGCGTTGGGGCGGGACAGGGGGACACAGATACGCAGTATTTT.

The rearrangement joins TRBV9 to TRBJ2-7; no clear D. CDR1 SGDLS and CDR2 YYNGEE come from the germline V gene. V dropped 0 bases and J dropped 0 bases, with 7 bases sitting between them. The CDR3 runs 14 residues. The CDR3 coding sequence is TGTGCCAGCAGCGTAGGCATTAGCTCCTACGAGCAGTACTTC. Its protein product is CASSVGISSYEQYF.

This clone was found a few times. The CDR3 reads CSVGPTGTSEKLFF. CDR3 sequence (DNA): TGCAGCGTTGGACCGACAGGGACGAGTGAAAAACTGTTTTTT. The chain joins TRBV29-1 to TRBJ1-4; 7 nucleotides match TRBD1. CDR1 SQVTM and CDR2 ANQGSEA come from the germline V gene. The CDR3 length is 14 residues. Trimming at V came to 4 bases and at J to 7 bases, leaving 9 bases not matched to a gene.

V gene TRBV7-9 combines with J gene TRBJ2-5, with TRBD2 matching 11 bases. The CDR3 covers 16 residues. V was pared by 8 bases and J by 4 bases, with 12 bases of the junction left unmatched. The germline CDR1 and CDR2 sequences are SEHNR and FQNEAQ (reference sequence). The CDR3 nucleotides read TGTGCCAGCTCCCGTAGCGGGGGGGCCAAAGGAGAGACCCAGTACTTC. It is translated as CASSRSGGAKGETQYF.

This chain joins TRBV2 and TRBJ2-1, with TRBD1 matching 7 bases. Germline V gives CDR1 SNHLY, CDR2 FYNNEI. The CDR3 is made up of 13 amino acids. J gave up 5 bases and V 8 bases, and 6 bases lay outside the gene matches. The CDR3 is CASLLDRDNEQFF. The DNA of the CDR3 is TGTGCCAGCCTCTTAGACAGGGACAATGAGCAGTTCTTC.

In nucleotides, the CDR3 is TGTGCCAGCAGTTTTCGGGGGGCGAGGAACACTGAAGCTTTCTTT. Residues: CASSFRGARNTEAFF. This chain connects TRBV27 to TRBJ1-1, with a tentative D call TRBD1 (6 bases). CDR1 and CDR2 (germline): MNHEY, SMNVEV (reference sequence). CDR3 length: 15 amino acids. V lost 3 bases and J 1 base, leaving 12 bases between the germline ends.

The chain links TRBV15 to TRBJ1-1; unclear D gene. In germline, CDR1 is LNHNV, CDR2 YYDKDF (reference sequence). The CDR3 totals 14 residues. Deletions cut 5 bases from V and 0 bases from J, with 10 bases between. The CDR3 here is CATSPPPMNTEAFF. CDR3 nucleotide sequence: TGTGCCACCAGCCCTCCGCCTATGAACACTGAAGCTTTCTTT.

CDR3 protein: CASSPTSGAGELFF. For the CDR3, the DNA is TGTGCCAGCTCACCGACTAGCGGGGCTGGGGAGCTGTTTTTT. The chain has TRBV18 and TRBJ2-2, with 11 bases fitting TRBD2. This CDR3 is built from 14 residues. CDR1 is KGHSH and CDR2 is LQKENI in the germline V gene. The trim removed 3 bases at V and 8 bases at J, leaving 2 bases unmatched.

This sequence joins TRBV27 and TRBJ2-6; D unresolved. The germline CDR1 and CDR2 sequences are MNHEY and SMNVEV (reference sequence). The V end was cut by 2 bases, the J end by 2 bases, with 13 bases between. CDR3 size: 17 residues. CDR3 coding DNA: TGTGCCAGCAGTTTAAGTCCCGTGGCGGCTGGGGCCAACGTCCTGACTTTC. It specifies CASSLSPVAAGANVLTF.